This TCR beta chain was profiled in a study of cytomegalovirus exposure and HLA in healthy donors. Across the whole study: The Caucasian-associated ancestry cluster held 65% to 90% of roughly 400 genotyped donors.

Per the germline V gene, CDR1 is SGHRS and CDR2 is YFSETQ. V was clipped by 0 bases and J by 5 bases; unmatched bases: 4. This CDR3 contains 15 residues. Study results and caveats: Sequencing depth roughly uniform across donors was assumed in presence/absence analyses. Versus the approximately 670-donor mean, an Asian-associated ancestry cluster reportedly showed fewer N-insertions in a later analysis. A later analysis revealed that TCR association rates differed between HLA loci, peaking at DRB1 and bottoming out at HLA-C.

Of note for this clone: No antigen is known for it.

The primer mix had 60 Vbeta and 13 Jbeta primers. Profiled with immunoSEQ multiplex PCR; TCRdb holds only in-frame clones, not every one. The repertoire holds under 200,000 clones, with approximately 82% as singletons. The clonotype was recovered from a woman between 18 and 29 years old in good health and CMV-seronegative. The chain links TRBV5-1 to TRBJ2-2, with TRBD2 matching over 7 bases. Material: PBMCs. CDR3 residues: CASSLDGGSTGELFF. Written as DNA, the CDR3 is TGCGCCAGCAGCTTGGACGGCGGGAGTACCGGGGAGCTGTTTTTT.